This TCR beta chain appears in the sequencing data of a study of cytomegalovirus exposure and HLA in healthy donors (dated by TCRdb to about 2017). Looking at the study overall: In an earlier analysis of fewer than 750 of the donors, 276 Gb of sequence data and 100 million or so unique TCR beta sequences from about 179 million T cells were reported. The study was designed to test whether signatures of past pathogen exposure could be identified by cataloging public T cell receptors. Rather than drawing on any new phenotypic data, the later analysis identified candidate immune exposures from TCR beta sequences and the way those sequences occurred across donors. Roughly 300 gigabases of sequencing data and around 85 million unique TCR sequences made up an early release that covered around 640 HLA-typed donors. Among the roughly 400 genotyped donors, more than 70% belonged to the genetic ancestry cluster associated with self-reported Caucasian donors. Besides the first cohort of more than 650 subjects, a separate validation cohort made up of over a hundred different subjects was used. A later genetic analysis took genome-wide SNP genotypes for 398 of the 666 donors and used that subset as a discovery cohort. To predict cytomegalovirus infection status, the study brought together high-throughput TCR immunosequencing, statistical association of individual TCRs with disease status, and machine learning. On average, 235,054 unique TCR beta nucleotide sequences were sequenced per donor among about 400 genotyped donors of the cohort, with around 19% of those sequences being non-productive. Typing coverage differed by locus: A, B, C, DRB1 and DQB1 were typed in roughly 620-640 donors, DQA1 in 500 to 550, DPA1 in some 610, and DPB1 in about 450. Roughly five DR-DQ haplotypes were treated as single units for association and clustering because of strong linkage in the cohort. To study patterns of TCR occurrence, a later analysis re-analyzed previously published TCR beta repertoires from around 670 donors and added high-resolution HLA genotyping. HLA typing covered class I and class II loci at four-digit resolution. To decide whether each TCR beta V gene segment behaved as functional or pseudogenic, an earlier analysis of approximately 590 of the donors relied on high-throughput TCR beta sequencing. The study used immunosequencing to profile the T cell repertoires of 670 or so subjects and linked those repertoires to cytomegalovirus serostatus. All discovery cohort repertoires had been generated on a single sequencing platform. Donor age, sex, ethnicity and CMV serostatus were compiled together with the repertoire data. Findings and caveats that apply to the study as a whole: The authors suggested that the approach could potentially be generalized to other disease states and immunological phenotypes. In vitro tests confirmed that a few of the cytomegalovirus-associated TCR beta chains recognize cytomegalovirus antigens. The cohort was sequenced for TCR beta chains only, and without alpha or paired-chain data the features that could be detected were limited. Because counts were too low, about 18 rarely observed V segments, including chromosome 9 orphons, were excluded from the earlier analysis of 587 of the donors. In a later genetic analysis, a missense DCLRE1C variant was associated with V-gene and J-gene trimming of TCR beta chains, and the association was replicated in an independent cohort. Broadly in line with IMGT annotations, most TCR beta V segments showed up in productive rearrangements about 90% or about 30% of the time in an earlier analysis of several hundred of the donors. Compared with the roughly 670-donor mean, donors in an Asian-associated ancestry cluster had fewer N-insertions in productive TCRs, according to a later genetic analysis. The study gave a list of some 150 TCR beta chains associated with cytomegalovirus. According to a later analysis, most CMV-associated TCR beta chains appeared to be HLA-restricted, and the HLA associations seemed to be driven largely by CMV exposure. Specific HLA alleles were associated with 15,000 to 20,000 TCR beta sequences at a false discovery rate of 0.05 in a later analysis. According to a later analysis, TCR association rates differed among HLA loci, with DRB1 alleles showing the most associated TCRs and HLA-C alleles showing the fewest. In a later analysis, HLA-associated TCR beta chains were found to be more clonally expanded and to have lower generation probabilities than equally common non-associated chains. When HLA alleles, especially DR and DQ, strongly co-occurred, attributing TCR associations to individual alleles was difficult. While some public TCRs were present in many individuals, most TCR sequences turned up only very rarely across donors. Because HLA typing was unavailable for some donors at each locus, only the typed subset was used in association tests. A further reported finding was that TCR beta sequences accurately predicted the HLA-A and HLA-B alleles for most subjects in the first cohort. The sequencing pipeline was judged likely to have produced a cluster of highly shared sequence variants as a technical artifact. The only immune exposure information available for the cohort was CMV serostatus. Correlated functional status among segregating V segments might reflect linkage disequilibrium, but an unknown experimental factor could not be ruled out. Presence/absence analyses assumed roughly uniform sequencing depth across donors, an assumption that may not hold. The classifier was reported to diagnose cytomegalovirus status with high specificity and sensitivity in both the original and validation cohorts. Several of the top co-occurrence clusters appeared to be linked to parvovirus B19, influenza, CMV and Epstein-Barr virus, according to a later analysis.

Concerning this clone: There is no known antigen for this receptor. The input lacks base qualities; no much larger clone sits a single base away.

The cohort was made up of approximately 670 healthy bone marrow donors. At the time of sampling, all cohort members were nominally healthy, though unrecorded immune exposures were likely present. The donor was CMV seropositive and belonged to the group of 250 to 300 seropositive cohort members. A peripheral blood sample was collected from each donor, and TCR beta sequencing was performed on peripheral blood mononuclear cells. Genomic DNA was extracted from the blood cell samples with the Qiagen DNeasy Blood Extraction Kit. The library was made by the immunoSEQ multiplex PCR assay. For the multiplex PCR, a mixture combining 60 forward primers for TCR Vbeta segments and 13 reverse primers for TCR Jbeta segments was used. A multiplex PCR assay on genomic DNA amplified the CDR3 region of rearranged TCR beta genes. The Illumina HiSeq System was used to sequence the amplified TCR beta libraries as 87-base-pair reads. Per the authors' processing: In a later analysis, some 80 million unique TCR beta chains were counted across the approximately 620 repertoires, and some 10 million of these chains were shared by at least two donors. A nearest-neighbor algorithm error-corrected the raw reads and collapsed the reads into unique sequences, merging closely related sequences to remove PCR and sequencing errors. V, D and J gene segments were assigned by aligning CDR3 sequences to IMGT reference sequences. For a sequence to be retained, at least a six-nucleotide match to both a V gene segment and a J gene segment was required. A rearrangement was called productive if the CDR3 had no stop codons and remained in frame with V and J, and every other rearrangement was called non-productive. Following IMGT convention, CDR3 was defined as the stretch from the second conserved V-encoded cysteine to the conserved J-encoded phenylalanine. Sequences without an unambiguous match to a single V gene segment were excluded from the earlier analysis of a few hundred of the donors. An earlier analysis of a few hundred of the donors classified V segments as functional when productive rearrangements were above 56.7% and as segregating when the standard deviation between donors was above 5%. A statistical classification framework was developed to diagnose cytomegalovirus status using the catalog of TCR beta chain sequences. A later analysis assigned V and J genes by comparing TCR nucleotide sequences with IMGT/GENE-DB human TR gene sequences. A later analysis assigned CDR3 sequences and most-parsimonious VDJ recombination scenarios with the TCRdist pipeline. In a later analysis, every TCR beta chain was defined by the combination of its CDR3 amino acid sequence and its V-gene family, and reads without a unique V-gene family were dropped. As a way to deal with suspected cross-contamination and a sequencing artifact, a later analysis dropped 450 to 700 nucleotide sequences that were highly shared and had low generation probability. In a later analysis, a clonal expansion index was calculated for each public chain from normalized within-repertoire ranks of inferred template counts. A later analysis computed generation probabilities with a VDJ recombination model fitted to out-of-frame rearrangements, and checked the results against IGoR. In a later analysis, hypergeometric tests were used to score TCR-TCR, TCR-HLA and TCR-CMV co-occurrence, with a repertoire-size bias correction applied to TCR pairs. A later analysis estimated false discovery rates by permuting HLA or CMV assignments 20 times. In a later analysis, co-occurring TCRs were grouped with DBSCAN, and TCRdist sequence similarity was added when clustering was performed within HLA-allele-positive subsets. For co-occurrence clustering, repertoires with fewer than 30,000 or more than 120,000 public chains were excluded, along with a handful of repertoires with anomalous nucleotide sharing. TCRdb carries this immuneACCESS record with in-frame sequences only. Its versions omit some clonotypes, under half of them owing to an unresolved V gene in the studies checked, with the rest unexplained. D and trimming were read from the DNA, whereas the V and J calls and clone size are those reported in that table. Recorded for this sample are about 84,000 clones; about 77% of them occurred a single time. Just under 2.5% of the sample is in the top ten clones.

Sequenced material: PBMCs. This receptor was obtained from a male donor in good health and CMV-seropositive.

For the CDR3, the sequence is CASSGGHGGKNIQYF. The DNA reads TGCGCCAGCAGCGGGGGTCACGGGGGCAAAAACATTCAGTACTTC. In this chain, TRBV4-3 is recombined with TRBJ2-4; TRBD2 could be the D gene, as 6 bases match. Deletion took 5 bases off V and 3 bases off J, with a span of 14 bases between the germline ends. Its CDR3 holds 15 amino acids, cysteine through phenylalanine. Only the CDR3 region is kept as DNA, spanning 45 bases read in frame from base 1. As encoded in the germline V gene, CDR1 is LGHNA while CDR2 is YSLEER.